The 15 T cell receptor beta chains presented below share a single source sample, sequenced in a study of blood T cells in healthy people across ages. Primed by a sample-barcoded 5' primer and a J-beta primer mix, a second PCR proceeded for roughly 6 to 12 cycles. TCRdb passed the 5' RACE reads through MiXCR, listing each CDR3 protein once. This table has about 1 million distinct CDR3 sequences, more than 35% appearing once. Sequenced input: blood. Source of these receptors: a woman aged 60-70 years in good health.

The V and J genes are TRBV5-1 and TRBJ2-4; 14 bases match TRBD2. Gene TRBJ2-7 matches the end of the DNA better, so the J call may be wrong. CDR1 is SGHRS, CDR2 YFSETQ, per germline. The CDR3 loop spans 17 amino acids. This CDR3 is CASSLGTSGRTYYEQYF. The CDR3 DNA reads TGCGCCAGCAGCTTGGGGACTAGCGGGAGGACGTACTACGAGCAGTACTTC.

In its sample, this clonotype was seen once. The chain links TRBV19 to TRBJ1-1, with D unresolved. CDR1 LNHDA and CDR2 SQIVND come from the germline V gene (reference sequence). This CDR3 contains 14 residues. The V gene lost 0 bases and the J gene lost 1 base, with 6 bases spanning the gap. For the CDR3, the DNA is TGTGCCAGTAGTATAGATGTAGAGAACACTGAAGCTTTCTTT. Translating it yields CASSIDVENTEAFF.

The V call is TRBV29-1, the J call TRBJ2-7; 14 nucleotides match TRBD2. The CDR3 totals 17 residues. V was clipped by 5 bases and J by 7 bases; unmatched bases: 16. The germline CDR1 and CDR2 sequences are SQVTM and ANQGSEA. Here the CDR3 reads CSVTGLAGEGAYNEQYF. CDR3 nucleotide sequence: TGCAGCGTTACGGGACTAGCGGGAGAGGGAGCCTACAATGAGCAGTACTTC.

V usage is TRBV27 and J usage is TRBJ2-7; 12 nucleotides match TRBD2. CDR1 is MNHEY and CDR2 is SMNVEV in the germline V gene (reference sequence). V dropped 6 bases and J dropped 2; count of bases not matched to a gene: 11. The CDR3 totals 17 residues. The CDR3 DNA reads as TGTGCCAGCAGGCGGACAGCTCTAGCGGGAGGGCCCTACGAGCAGTACTTC. Protein sequence: CASRRTALAGGPYEQYF.

About this clonotype itself: This may arise from a read error, as a much more abundant clone is one base away. The chain links TRBV28 to TRBJ2-5; 8 nucleotides line up with TRBD2. Germline V gene lookup returns CDR1 MDHEN and CDR2 SYDVKM. CDR3 length equals 12 residues. CDR3 in DNA: TGTACCAGCAGTCCATTAGCGGGAACGGAGTACTTC. This encodes CTSSPLAGTEYF.

This chain uses TRBV6-1 with TRBJ2-7, with TRBD2 matching 8 bases. J was trimmed by 0 bases and V by 7 bases; bases with no gene match: 8. This CDR3 region has 15 residues. Germline values: CDR1 MNHNS, CDR2 SASEGT. CDR3 in amino acids: CASNPSSGSSYEQYF. The CDR3 DNA sequence: TGTGCCAGCAATCCCTCCAGCGGGAGCTCCTACGAGCAGTACTTC.

This chain connects TRBV7-9 to TRBJ1-1; D uncertain. V lost 3 bases and J 2 bases, leaving 4 bases between the germline ends. The germline V gene has CDR1 SEHNR and CDR2 FQNEAQ (reference sequence). CDR3 length equals 12 residues. The CDR3 nucleotides read TGTGCCAGCAGCTTTGATAACACTGAAGCTTTCTTT. Its protein is CASSFDNTEAFF.

The chain links TRBV5-1 to TRBJ1-4, with D unclear. The CDR3 contains 15 residues. V was clipped by 0 bases and J by 4 bases, with 10 bases between them. Per germline, CDR1 SGHRS and CDR2 YFSETQ. The CDR3 protein is CASSLAGWSNEKLFF. Written as DNA, the CDR3 is TGCGCCAGCAGCTTGGCCGGATGGAGTAATGAAAAACTGTTTTTT.

This clonotype appeared a few times. CDR3 nucleotide sequence: TGTGCCAGCAGTGCCCCCGGGACTAGCGGGAGAATTTACAATGAGCAGTTCTTC. Residues: CASSAPGTSGRIYNEQFF. The chain joins TRBV6-1 to TRBJ2-1, with 14 nucleotides matching TRBD2. J was trimmed by 4 bases and V by 4 bases; bases with no gene match: 9. The CDR3 has 18 residues. Germline V gene lookup returns CDR1 MNHNS and CDR2 SASEGT.

V gene TRBV11-2 combines with J gene TRBJ2-1, with 7 bases aligning to TRBD2. V trimming: 5 bases; J trimming: 5 bases; junction bases outside the gene matches: 15. The CDR3 loop spans 17 amino acids. Germline assignment: CDR1 SGHAT and CDR2 FQNNGV. For the CDR3, the DNA is TGTGCCAGCAGCCTCCCGACCTGGGGACTAACAAACAATGAGCAGTTCTTC. Protein product: CASSLPTWGLTNNEQFF.

The chain couples TRBV9 to TRBJ2-1; no clear D gene. The CDR3 sequence is 16 residues long. Germline V gives CDR1 SGDLS, CDR2 YYNGEE. Between the trimmed V and J ends, which lost 1 base and 2 bases, there was a span of 13 bases. The CDR3 DNA reads TGTGCCAGCAGCGTACCCCGGGTGGGTGCCTACAATGAGCAGTTCTTC. Translation gives CASSVPRVGAYNEQFF.

The chain couples TRBV7-2 to TRBJ1-2; D perhaps matches TRBD1 (6 bases). This CDR3 has 13 residues. Germline CDR1 SGHTA, CDR2 FQGNSA. V lost 7 bases and J lost 8, with 17 bases in between. The CDR3 sequence is CASNPTGRRGYTF. The CDR3 DNA sequence: TGTGCCAGCAACCCAACAGGGAGAAGAGGCTACACCTTC.

This clonotype was detected only once. The V and J genes are TRBV6-1 and TRBJ1-1; D gene unclear. The V and J ends lost 6 bases and 6 bases respectively, with 17 bases between them. CDR1 is MNHNS, CDR2 SASEGT, per germline. The CDR3 contains 14 residues. The CDR3: CASRVTLREAEAFF. As DNA, the CDR3 is TGTGCCAGCAGAGTGACACTACGGGAGGCTGAAGCTTTCTTT.

This clonotype turned up a few times. The chain couples TRBV5-5 to TRBJ2-1; TRBD1 matches at 11 bases. After removal of 4 bases from V and 3 bases from J, the junction contained 3 bases not matched to a gene. This CDR3 has 15 amino acids. From germline, CDR1 is SGHKS and CDR2 YYEKEE (reference sequence). This CDR3 reads CASSAGQGGYNEQFF. The CDR3 DNA follows: TGTGCCAGCAGCGCGGGACAGGGGGGCTACAATGAGCAGTTCTTC.

The chain combines TRBV20-1 with TRBJ2-1, with D uncertain. The CDR3 extends over 15 amino acids. Germline-derived CDR1 and CDR2 are DFQATT and SNEGSKA (reference sequence). Deletions cut 3 bases from V and 0 bases from J, with 12 bases between. The CDR3 is CSASPQPSSYNEQFF. The CDR3 DNA is TGCAGTGCTAGCCCCCAACCGAGCTCCTACAATGAGCAGTTCTTC.